Below, one TCR beta chain is given with its context. The antigen is undetermined. Being one base from a much bigger clone, this may be a read error. A second about 7 to 12 cycle PCR used barcoded and J-beta primers. TCRdb re-analysed the 5' RACE reads in MiXCR, keeping a single row per CDR3 protein. The data hold 1.5 million to 2 million distinct CDR3 sequences, with roughly 27% observed a single time. Caucasian, healthy and from Russia, the donors were aged between 6 and 90. Peripheral blood from each donor was collected in a volume of 9.5 to 10 milliliters. This entry belongs to a study of blood T cells in healthy people across ages. Broader study findings: PBMCs that were unsorted prevented a conclusive naive versus antigen-experienced comparison. Estimates of total diversity, which came from one million sequenced T cells, were considered to be underestimates.

CDR3 length equals 14 residues. CDR1 and CDR2 from the germline V gene are SQVTM and ANQGSEA. The rearrangement links TRBV29-1 to TRBJ2-6; tentatively, D is TRBD1 (5 bases). The origin of this receptor is a woman younger than 45 in good health. Sequencing was carried out using blood. In DNA, the CDR3 is TGCAGCGTAAAATCAGACTCTGGGGCCAACGTCCGGACTTTC. Protein product: CSVKSDSGANVRTF.